The 29 T cell receptor beta chains in this list originate from one sample, sequenced in a study of blood T cells in healthy people across ages. A second about 6 to 12 cycle PCR used barcoded and J-beta primers. One entry per CDR3 protein, called by TCRdb with MiXCR from the 5' RACE reads. Of 650,000 to 800,000 distinct CDR3 sequences detected, approximately 52% appear once; the ten largest clones hold around an eighth. The sequencing input was blood. Receptor source: a woman of 80 years or more in good health.

This clonotype was picked up one time. The chain employs TRBV15 and TRBJ2-1, with 9 bases identical to TRBD2. This CDR3 has 17 residues. Germline V gives CDR1 LNHNV, CDR2 YYDKDF (reference sequence). Germline trimming cut 6 bases from V and 10 bases from J; bases unmatched to any gene: 19. The CDR3: CATSPNRAAGGVGEQFF. CDR3 nucleotides: TGTGCCACCAGTCCGAATCGGGCAGCGGGAGGTGTCGGGGAGCAGTTCTTC.

On this clonotype itself: Since a much larger clone is just one base distant, this may be a read error. The rearrangement uses TRBV27 and TRBJ2-3; 8 bases line up with TRBD2. Germline V CDR1 and CDR2: MNHEY, SMNVEV (reference sequence). The trim removed 4 bases at V and 5 bases at J, leaving 8 bases unmatched. The CDR3 covers 15 residues. The CDR3 bases are TGTGCCAGCAGTTCCCCGGCGGGGGGCCAAGATACGCAGTATTTT. Translated, it gives CASSSPAGGQDTQYF.

The chain has TRBV10-3 and TRBJ2-3, with TRBD1 matching 11 bases. The CDR3 spans 18 residues. Germline V CDR1 and CDR2: ENHRY, SYGVKD. Trimming took 1 base from V and 3 from J; bases not matched to a gene: 9. CDR3 loop: CAISEFGGQGARTDTQYF. CDR3 in DNA: TGTGCCATCAGTGAGTTTGGAGGACAGGGGGCAAGAACAGATACGCAGTATTTT.

Worth noting for this clonotype: This sequence may be a read error, since a much larger clone differs from it by one base. The V gene is TRBV13, the J gene TRBJ2-1; the D gene is possibly TRBD1 (5 bases). The CDR3 covers 16 residues. Germline V gene sequence: CDR1 PRHDT, CDR2 FYEKMQ (reference sequence). In DNA form, the CDR3 reads TGTGCCAACAGCCCCGCCCTGGCAGGGTCCTACAATGAGCAGTTCTTC. It is translated as CANSPALAGSYNEQFF.

About this clonotype itself: A much larger clonotype is one base distant, so this may be a read error. The chain has TRBV9 and TRBJ2-7; unclear D gene. The CDR3 spans 14 residues. Germline V gene data show CDR1 as SGDLS and CDR2 as YYNGEE. Trimming took off 0 bases at V and 5 bases at J, with 12 bases between the two ends. This chain's CDR3 is CASSVDSYRHEQYF. In DNA, the CDR3 is TGTGCCAGCAGCGTAGATTCGTACAGACACGAGCAGTACTTC.

This clonotype was seen at least ten times. The rearrangement uses TRBV24-1 and TRBJ2-1; D perhaps matches TRBD1 (5 bases). This CDR3 region has 12 residues. V dropped 3 bases and J dropped 10 bases, with 9 bases sitting between them. From germline, CDR1 is KGHDR and CDR2 SFDVKD. Here the CDR3 DNA reads TGTGCCACCAGTGATCGTAGACAGGAGCAGTTCTTC. This translates into CATSDRRQEQFF.

This clonotype was detected many times. The chain has TRBV4-1 and TRBJ1-2; no firm D call. Per germline, CDR1 MGHRA and CDR2 YSYEKL. The CDR3 has 16 residues. Trimming stripped 0 bases from V and 4 bases from J, with 15 bases between. The CDR3 protein is CASSQDVSFDGYGYTF. CDR3 nucleotide sequence: TGCGCCAGCAGCCAAGACGTCAGCTTCGACGGCTATGGCTACACCTTC.

The gene calls are TRBV28 and TRBJ2-5, with D uncertain. Trimming left V 3 bases short and J 5 bases short, with 16 bases between. This CDR3 is built from 15 residues. Looked up from germline, CDR1 is MDHEN and CDR2 is SYDVKM. CDR3 protein: CASSLSDTIRETQYF. The CDR3 DNA sequence: TGTGCCAGCAGTTTGTCCGACACAATCCGTGAGACCCAGTACTTC.

The rearrangement joins TRBV2 to TRBJ2-2, with 7 positions matching TRBD2. CDR3 length: 14 residues. Germline V gene lookup returns CDR1 SNHLY and CDR2 FYNNEI. With V trimmed by 6 bases and J by 0 bases, 1 base remained unmatched. The DNA of the CDR3 is TGTGCCAGCAGGGCGGGGGCGAACACCGGGGAGCTGTTTTTT. It is translated as CASRAGANTGELFF.

V is TRBV6-1 and J is TRBJ2-3, with TRBD2 identical over 7 bases. Per the germline V gene, CDR1 is MNHNS and CDR2 is SASEGT. With 4 bases clipped from V and 2 bases from J, the junction kept 9 bases outside the gene matches. CDR3 size: 16 residues. CDR3 nucleotides: TGTGCCAGCAGTGCCAGACTAGCATTGTCCACAGATACGCAGTATTTT. Translation gives CASSARLALSTDTQYF.

The chain uses TRBV4-3 and TRBJ1-5; tentative D call: TRBD1 (6 bases). CDR3 size: 18 residues. CDR1 and CDR2 (germline): LGHNA, YSLEER. Trimming stripped 5 bases from V and 2 bases from J, with 22 bases between. The CDR3 sequence: CASSGRDKALEGNQPQHF. The CDR3 DNA is TGCGCCAGCAGCGGCCGGGACAAAGCCTTGGAGGGCAATCAGCCCCAGCATTTT.

The chain couples TRBV12-3 or TRBV12-4 to TRBJ1-6; D is perhaps TRBD1 (6 bases). Trimming left V 7 bases short and J 5 bases short, with 15 bases between. CDR3 length: 15 amino acids. CDR3 bases: TGTGCCAGCAAGTGGCGACCAGGGGATAATTCACCCCTCCACTTT. This codes for CASKWRPGDNSPLHF.

The V gene is TRBV2, the J gene TRBJ2-5; TRBD1 or TRBD2 may be the D gene (5 bases each). The closer fit of TRBJ2-7 to the DNA end suggests the J call may be wrong. The CDR3 runs 12 residues. CDR1 is SNHLY and CDR2 is FYNNEI in the germline V gene. CDR3 protein: CASRGVVYEQYF. The CDR3 DNA follows: TGTGCCAGCAGGGGGGTCGTCTACGAGCAGTACTTC.

This clonotype was detected a few times. This chain uses TRBV2 with TRBJ2-3, with 7 bases that match TRBD2. This CDR3 has 17 amino acids. V trimming: 6 bases; J trimming: 1 base; junction bases outside the gene matches: 13. Germline V lookup: CDR1 SNHLY, CDR2 FYNNEI. The CDR3 DNA reads as TGTGCCAGCAGCTCCCGTTCGGGCGGGAGAGGCACAGATACGCAGTATTTT. As protein: CASSSRSGGRGTDTQYF.

This clonotype showed up many times. This chain connects TRBV11-2 to TRBJ2-3; a possible D gene is TRBD2 (5 bases). Per germline, CDR1 SGHAT and CDR2 FQNNGV. The CDR3 runs 13 residues. The V gene lost 0 bases and the J gene lost 8 bases, with 9 bases spanning the gap. The CDR3 sequence is CASSLDLRGTQYF. The CDR3 coding sequence is TGTGCCAGCAGCTTAGATCTTCGGGGTACGCAGTATTTT.

This clonotype was picked up many times. This chain joins TRBV20-1 and TRBJ2-7; D remains unclear. The CDR3 is made up of 11 amino acids. V dropped 3 bases and J dropped 3 bases, with 6 bases sitting between them. In germline, CDR1 is DFQATT, CDR2 SNEGSKA (reference sequence). DNA of the CDR3: TGCAGTGCTAGTCATGGCTACGAGCAGTACTTC. Residues: CSASHGYEQYF.

This clonotype has more than one count but fewer than ten. The V and J genes are TRBV7-9 and TRBJ2-5; TRBD2 might be the D (6 bases). The germline CDR1 and CDR2 sequences are SEHNR and FQNEAQ (reference sequence). V dropped 0 bases and J dropped 5 bases, with 13 bases sitting between them. The CDR3 sequence is 15 residues long. CDR3 loop: CASSLAGPGRETQYF. CDR3 DNA: TGTGCCAGCAGCTTAGCCGGGCCGGGGAGGGAGACCCAGTACTTC.

The chain is built from TRBV29-1 and TRBJ1-2, with 9 positions matching TRBD1. From germline, CDR1 is SQVTM and CDR2 ANQGSEA. The CDR3 has 15 amino acids. V shed 3 bases and J 4 bases; nucleotides not matched to a gene: 9. The CDR3 here is CSVEAAGTGLYGYTF. The CDR3 coding sequence is TGCAGCGTTGAGGCAGCCGGGACAGGGCTCTATGGCTACACCTTC.

In regard to this clonotype: Given a much more abundant clone one base away, this may be a read error. The V and J genes are TRBV12-3 or TRBV12-4 and TRBJ1-2; no reliable D call. V lost 6 bases and J 8 bases, leaving 4 bases between the germline ends. CDR3 size: 9 residues. CDR3 coding DNA: TGTGCCAGCAGGTGCGGCTACACCTTC. It yields the protein CASRCGYTF.

As for this clonotype: A much bigger clone sits one base away, suggesting this may be a read error. The rearrangement joins TRBV5-1 to TRBJ1-2; 8 positions match TRBD1. Germline assignment: CDR1 SGHRS and CDR2 YFSETQ. The CDR3 spans 13 residues. The CDR3 region is CANSVDRGYGYTF. The CDR3 nucleotides read TGCGCCAACAGCGTTGACAGGGGTTATGGCTACACCTTC.

This chain uses TRBV11-2 with TRBJ2-4; 10 bases line up with TRBD2. The V gene end was trimmed by 7 bases and the J gene end by 13 bases; junction bases not matched to a gene: 16. The CDR3 is 15 residues long. Germline lookup yields CDR1 SGHAT and CDR2 FQNNGV. CDR3 DNA sequence: TGTGCCAGCACCCAACACACTAGCGGGGAGGCTGAGCAGTACTTC. Amino acids: CASTQHTSGEAEQYF.

The chain employs TRBV12-3 or TRBV12-4 and TRBJ2-2, with D possibly matching TRBD2 (6 bases). This CDR3 is 16 amino acids long. Trimming removed 7 bases from V and 3 bases from J, with 18 bases in between. This CDR3 reads CASTTQWRGDTGELFF. Written as DNA, the CDR3 is TGTGCCAGCACCACACAATGGAGGGGCGACACCGGGGAGCTGTTTTTT.

This clonotype showed up just a few times. This sequence joins TRBV18 and TRBJ1-2; D is unresolved. V shed 3 bases and J shed 7 bases, with 24 bases lying between them. The germline V gene encodes CDR1 KGHSH and CDR2 LQKENI. The CDR3 has 17 residues. The CDR3 here is CASSPQTRQTSGPGYTF. The CDR3 DNA sequence: TGTGCCAGCTCACCCCAGACACGGCAGACCTCCGGACCTGGCTACACCTTC.

The J gene is TRBJ2-3, the V gene TRBV29-1; 9 bases are a match to TRBD2. Germline V lookup: CDR1 SQVTM, CDR2 ANQGSEA. The CDR3 has 17 amino acids. V lost 1 base, J lost 2 bases, and 10 bases stayed unmatched. In DNA, the CDR3 is TGCAGCGTTGAAGGGCTAGCGGGGAGGGCCCACACAGATACGCAGTATTTT. Protein sequence: CSVEGLAGRAHTDTQYF.

This clonotype is a singleton in its sample. The rearrangement uses TRBV7-9 and TRBJ2-1; 8 bases fit TRBD1. The J segment lost 5 bases and the V segment lost 5 bases, leaving 8 bases of the junction unmatched. The CDR3 sequence is 15 residues long. CDR1 and CDR2 from the germline V gene are SEHNR and FQNEAQ (reference sequence). CDR3 DNA: TGTGCCAGCAGCCCCGGGACAGGATCCAACAATGAGCAGTTCTTC. Amino acids: CASSPGTGSNNEQFF.

In regard to this clonotype: A much larger clonotype is one base distant, so this may be a read error. V gene TRBV4-1 combines with J gene TRBJ2-3, with a possible D match to TRBD1 (6 bases). The germline gives CDR1 MGHRA, CDR2 YSYEKL. Between the trimmed V and J ends, which lost 4 bases and 10 bases, there was a span of 24 bases. The CDR3 consists of 16 residues. CDR3: CASSLTGHPIRDAQYF. In DNA, the CDR3 is TGCGCCAGCAGCCTTACGGGACACCCCATCAGGGATGCGCAGTATTTT.

The sample holds many counts of this clonotype. The V call is TRBV7-9, the J call TRBJ1-1, with D possibly TRBD1 on 5 matching bases. V dropped 0 bases and J dropped 1 base, with 6 bases sitting between them. Germline V gene lookup returns CDR1 SEHNR and CDR2 FQNEAQ (reference sequence). CDR3 length: 14 amino acids. DNA of the CDR3: TGTGCCAGCAGCTTAGCGACAGCGAACACTGAAGCTTTCTTT. Protein product: CASSLATANTEAFF.

V is TRBV13 and J is TRBJ2-5, with D tentatively TRBD1 (6 bases). From germline, CDR1 is PRHDT and CDR2 FYEKMQ (reference sequence). This CDR3 has 16 residues. V was cut by 1 base and J by 2 bases, with 14 bases left in between. CDR3 sequence (DNA): TGTGCCAGCAGCTTAGATCGGACAGATAATCAAGAGACCCAGTACTTC. As protein: CASSLDRTDNQETQYF.

The CDR3 spells CASSYRAPQGVEKLFF. The CDR3 bases are TGTGCCAGCAGTTATAGGGCCCCACAGGGGGTTGAAAAACTGTTTTTT. The chain carries TRBV6-6 and TRBJ1-4; 8 nucleotides line up with TRBD1. CDR1 is MNHNY and CDR2 is SVGAGI in the germline V gene (reference sequence). The J segment lost 7 bases and the V segment lost 3 bases, leaving 10 bases of the junction unmatched. The length of the CDR3 is 16 residues.